Listed below are T cell receptor beta chains from one sample, sequenced in a study of PD-L1 blockade in urothelial cancer. Method: immunoSEQ multiplex PCR; TCRdb's copy keeps in-frame clones and lacks some. The table lists about 45,000 clones, around 88% of them singletons. This material consisted of PBMCs, taken around atezolizumab (anti-PD-L1) treatment. Every receptor here comes from an older man with urothelial cancer. The CDR3 runs from the conserved cysteine through the conserved F or W.

J | V | CDR3
TRBJ2-7 | TRBV18 | CASSPRPGGTYEQYF
TRBJ1-2 | TRBV6-5 | CASRVETGYGYTF
TRBJ1-1 | TRBV5-1 | CASSVRGLDEAFF
TRBJ2-3 | TRBV5-4 | CASSPSLMETSTDTQYF
TRBJ2-7 | TRBV29-1 | CSVMGLAGDEQYF
TRBJ1-1 | TRBV7-2 | CASSLDATRVGTEAFF
TRBJ2-2 | TRBV7-8 | CASSPTGSPNTGELFF
TRBJ2-6 | TRBV4-1 | CASSQGGVEGHSGANVLTF
TRBJ2-3 | TRBV5-1 | CASSVEGTGGGDTQYF
TRBJ2-5 | TRBV5-1 | CASSSGGELGTQYF
TRBJ1-2 | TRBV30 | CAWSGGWQGAYYGYTF
TRBJ1-4 | TRBV19 | CASSISGEEKLFF
TRBJ1-1 | TRBV5-1 | CASSNNYRETKTTEAFF
TRBJ2-7 | TRBV19 | CASSQGYEQYF
TRBJ1-3 | TRBV5-1 | CASSLVAGGTGNTIYF
TRBJ2-7 | TRBV9 | CASSAQGYEQYF
TRBJ2-3 | TRBV4-2 | CASSQDWASGSHGTDTQYF
TRBJ1-1 | TRBV27 | CASSFSAGGTEAFF
TRBJ2-3 | TRBV4-1 | CASSLTGTGVGDTQYF
TRBJ2-1 | TRBV30 | CAWKKRGLGYNEQFF
TRBJ2-3 | TRBV7-9 | CASSSGLAGGPDTQYF
TRBJ1-3 | TRBV5-6 | CASSFGELSGNTIYF
TRBJ1-1 | TRBV5-1 | CASSLEQGALWMNTEAFF
TRBJ2-5 | TRBV25-1 | CASSENTQETQYF
TRBJ1-5 | TRBV18 | CASSRLDNQPQHF
TRBJ2-2 | TRBV29-1 | CSVEGGTGELFF
TRBJ2-2 | TRBV19 | CASRLQATAGELFF
TRBJ2-4 | TRBV18 | CASSLDRGPINIQYF
TRBJ1-5 | TRBV30 | CAWSDRPEQPQHF
TRBJ1-2 | TRBV5-1 | CASSRDREVYGYTF
TRBJ2-5 | TRBV7-9 | CASSARGTGFQETQYF
TRBJ1-2 | TRBV2 | CASRIQGANYGYTF
TRBJ2-1 | TRBV27 | CASRALAAYNEQFF
TRBJ2-1 | TRBV28 | CASSRPTGGRGNEQFF
TRBJ2-3 | TRBV2 | CASRMGQGLPSTDTQYF
TRBJ2-1 | TRBV18 | CASSMQTSGYNEQFF
TRBJ2-5 | TRBV7-6 | CASSLPGLQETQYF
TRBJ2-3 | TRBV5-4 | CASSLMTSGDTQYF
TRBJ1-2 | TRBV7-2 | CASSLSGTGFYGYTF
TRBJ2-4 | TRBV5-6 | CASSLVLAGKNIQYF
TRBJ2-7 | TRBV30 | CAWSPMTGNYEQYF
TRBJ1-1 | TRBV6-5 | CASSPWTGVGTEAFF
TRBJ2-7 | TRBV19 | CASSIGTGQDYEQYF
TRBJ2-7 | TRBV30 | CAWSVGGGSPGYF
TRBJ2-1 | TRBV19 | CARTSGPQEQFF
TRBJ2-7 | TRBV5-4 | CASSSGASGAYEQYF
TRBJ2-3 | TRBV29-1 | CSVEGGAGGSTDTQYF
TRBJ2-4 | TRBV7-6 | CASSNGGGGKNIQYF
TRBJ1-5 | TRBV30 | CAWSSGTSAQHF
TRBJ2-1 | TRBV5-4 | CASSPQGAGGYNEQFF
TRBJ2-1 | TRBV27 | CASGSGGRKQFF
TRBJ1-1 | TRBV6-1 | CASSEATRGTEAFF
TRBJ1-1 | TRBV5-4 | CASSAQGRDAEAFF
TRBJ1-2 | TRBV6-5 | CASSFDRDLYGYTF
TRBJ2-1 | TRBV7-2 | CASSLSRNNEQFF
TRBJ2-4 | TRBV7-2 | CASSLDSGGNIQYF
TRBJ2-7 | TRBV4-1 | CASSQILEDTYEQYF